This T cell receptor (beta chain) was documented in a study of blood T cell repertoires in COVID-19. This CDR3 is built from 16 residues. Germline values: CDR1 MNHEY, CDR2 SMNVEV (reference sequence). J lost 4 bases, V lost 6 bases, and 12 bases had no gene match. Methods used by the authors: Reference gene primers were amplified, and this amplification served to estimate nucleated cell counts. Sequenced by immunoSEQ multiplex PCR; TCRdb stores in-frame clones only, minus some. V and J calls plus clone size are reproduced from that table; the DNA served to infer D and trimming. Seen here are 50,000 to 70,000 clones, roughly 79% observed once, and the top ten hold 3.2%.

V and J are TRBV27 and TRBJ2-5; TRBD2 agrees at 9 bases. The sequence derives from a man in his 60s with acute or convalescent COVID-19. The sequenced sample consisted of peripheral blood. CDR3 amino acids: CASSPKGRGGGETQYF. The CDR3 nucleotides read TGTGCCAGCAGCCCAAAGGGGCGGGGGGGCGGAGAGACCCAGTACTTC.